This TCR beta chain stems from a study of shared clonotypes between healthy human individuals. The study's findings and limits: The study found approximately 5% of naive CD4 clonotypes shared across a few donors. Relative to their counterparts shared across all four donors, non-shared clonotypes exhibited diminished generation probabilities.

The sample holds one count of this clone. Its antigen is not identified. As defined, naive CD8 cells were CD45RO-negative and positively selected for CCR7, with terminally differentiated effector memory CD45RA+ cells excluded. Splitting of each subset's genomic DNA was done evenly across several immunoSEQ plates. For sorted subsets, about 190 ng DNA per replicate equaled approximately 30,000 T cell genomes. Libraries were prepared by immunoSEQ multiplex PCR; TCRdb keeps only in-frame clonotypes and omits some of them. The sample has roughly 2,000,000 clones, roughly 95% seen once. The germline gives CDR1 SGHDT, CDR2 YYEEEE. The CDR3 consists of 14 residues. Between the trimmed V and J ends, which lost 3 bases and 1 base, there was a span of 10 bases.

This chain uses TRBV5-6 with TRBJ2-5; perhaps TRBD1 as D (7 bases). The origin of this receptor is a man aged 18 to 35 in good health. The sample comprised naive CD8+ T cells sorted from blood. The CDR3 loop reads CASSSEGAQETQYF. The DNA of the CDR3 is TGTGCCAGCAGCTCGGAGGGGGCCCAAGAGACCCAGTACTTC.